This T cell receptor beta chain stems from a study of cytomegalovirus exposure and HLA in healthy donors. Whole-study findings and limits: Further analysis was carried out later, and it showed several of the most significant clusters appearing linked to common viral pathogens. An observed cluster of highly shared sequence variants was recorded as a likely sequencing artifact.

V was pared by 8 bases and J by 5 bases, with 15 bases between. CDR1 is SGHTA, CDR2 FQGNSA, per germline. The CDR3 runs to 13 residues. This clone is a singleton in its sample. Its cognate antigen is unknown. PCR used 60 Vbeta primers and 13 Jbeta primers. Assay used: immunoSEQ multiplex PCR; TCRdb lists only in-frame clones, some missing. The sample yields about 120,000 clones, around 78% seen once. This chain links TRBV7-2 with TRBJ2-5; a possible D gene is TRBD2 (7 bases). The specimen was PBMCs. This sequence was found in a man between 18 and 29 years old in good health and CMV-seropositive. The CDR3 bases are TGTGCCAGCGCCCGGGGGGCCGGGGAGACCCAGTACTTC. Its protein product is CASARGAGETQYF.